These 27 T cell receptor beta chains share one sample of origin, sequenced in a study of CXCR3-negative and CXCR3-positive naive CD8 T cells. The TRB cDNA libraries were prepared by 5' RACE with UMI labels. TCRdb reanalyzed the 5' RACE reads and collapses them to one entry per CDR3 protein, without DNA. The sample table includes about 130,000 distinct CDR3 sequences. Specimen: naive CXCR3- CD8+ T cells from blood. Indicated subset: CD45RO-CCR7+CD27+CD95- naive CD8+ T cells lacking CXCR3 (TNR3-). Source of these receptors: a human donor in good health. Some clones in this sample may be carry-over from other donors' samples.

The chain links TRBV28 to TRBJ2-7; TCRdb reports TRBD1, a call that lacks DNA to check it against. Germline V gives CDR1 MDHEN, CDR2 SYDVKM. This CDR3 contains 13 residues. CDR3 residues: CASSLPGGYEQYF.

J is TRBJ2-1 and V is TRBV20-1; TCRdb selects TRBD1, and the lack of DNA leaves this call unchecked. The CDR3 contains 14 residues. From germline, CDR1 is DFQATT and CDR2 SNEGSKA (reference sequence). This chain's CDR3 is CSARKGAGDNEQFF.

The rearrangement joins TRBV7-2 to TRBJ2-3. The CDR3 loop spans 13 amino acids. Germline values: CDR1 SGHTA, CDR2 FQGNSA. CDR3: CASRPSDADTQYF.

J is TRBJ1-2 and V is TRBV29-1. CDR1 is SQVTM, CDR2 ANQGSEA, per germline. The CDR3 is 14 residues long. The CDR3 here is CSVGPRGGVDGYTF.

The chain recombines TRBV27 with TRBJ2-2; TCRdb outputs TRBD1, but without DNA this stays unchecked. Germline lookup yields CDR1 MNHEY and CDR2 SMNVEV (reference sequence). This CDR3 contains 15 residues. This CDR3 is CASRPRDRSTGELFF.

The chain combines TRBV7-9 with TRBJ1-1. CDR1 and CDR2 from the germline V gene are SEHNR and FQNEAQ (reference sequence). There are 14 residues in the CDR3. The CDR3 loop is CASSPVAGTAGAFF.

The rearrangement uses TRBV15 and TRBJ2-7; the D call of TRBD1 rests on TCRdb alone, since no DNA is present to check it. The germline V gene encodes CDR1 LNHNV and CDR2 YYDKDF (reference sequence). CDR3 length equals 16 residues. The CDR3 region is CATSRDRGRESYEQYF.

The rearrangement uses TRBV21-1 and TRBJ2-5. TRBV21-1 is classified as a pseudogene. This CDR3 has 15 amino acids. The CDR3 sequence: CASSKDRRYQETQYF.

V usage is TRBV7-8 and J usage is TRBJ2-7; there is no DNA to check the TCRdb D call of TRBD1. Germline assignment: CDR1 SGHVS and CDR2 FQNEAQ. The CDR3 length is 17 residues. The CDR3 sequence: CASSLPQEWTDPYEQYF.

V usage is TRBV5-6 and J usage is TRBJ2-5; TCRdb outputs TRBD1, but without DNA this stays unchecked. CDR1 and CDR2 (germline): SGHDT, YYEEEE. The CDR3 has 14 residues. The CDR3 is CASSYVTGAETQYF.

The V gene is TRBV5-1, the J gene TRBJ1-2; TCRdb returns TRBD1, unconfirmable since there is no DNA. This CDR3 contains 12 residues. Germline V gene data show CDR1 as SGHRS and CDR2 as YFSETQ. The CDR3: CASRTRAAGYTF.

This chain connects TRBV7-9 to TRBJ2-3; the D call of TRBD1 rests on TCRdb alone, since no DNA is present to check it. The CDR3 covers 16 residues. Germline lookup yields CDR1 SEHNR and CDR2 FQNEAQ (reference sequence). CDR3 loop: CASSQITGGSTDTQYF.

This chain's CDR3 is CASSQARRVEPYEQYF. V is TRBV14 and J is TRBJ2-1; TCRdb names TRBD2, which stays unverified in the absence of DNA. Germline V gene sequence: CDR1 SGHDN, CDR2 FVKESK. The CDR3 totals 16 residues.

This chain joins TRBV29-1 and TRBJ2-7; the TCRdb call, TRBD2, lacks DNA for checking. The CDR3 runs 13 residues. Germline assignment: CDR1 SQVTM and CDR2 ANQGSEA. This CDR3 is CSGILEGRSSQYF.

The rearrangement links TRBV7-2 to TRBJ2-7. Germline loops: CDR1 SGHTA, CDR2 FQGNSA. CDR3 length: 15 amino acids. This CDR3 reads CASSSGRGSSYEQYF.

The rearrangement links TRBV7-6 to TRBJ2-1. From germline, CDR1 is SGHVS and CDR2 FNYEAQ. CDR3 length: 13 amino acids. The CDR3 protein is CASSQDTYNEQFF.

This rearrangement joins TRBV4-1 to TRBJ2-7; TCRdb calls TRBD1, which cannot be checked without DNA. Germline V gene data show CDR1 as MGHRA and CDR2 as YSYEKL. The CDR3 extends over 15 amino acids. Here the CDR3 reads CASSQDWGGALEQYF.

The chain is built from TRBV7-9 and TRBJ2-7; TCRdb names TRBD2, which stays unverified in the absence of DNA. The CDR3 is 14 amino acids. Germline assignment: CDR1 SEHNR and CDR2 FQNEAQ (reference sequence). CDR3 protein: CASSATSSVYEQYF.

CDR3 region: CASSLGLGNTIYF. V is TRBV7-2 and J is TRBJ1-3. Germline CDR1 reads SGHTA; CDR2 reads FQGNSA. The CDR3 is 13 residues long.

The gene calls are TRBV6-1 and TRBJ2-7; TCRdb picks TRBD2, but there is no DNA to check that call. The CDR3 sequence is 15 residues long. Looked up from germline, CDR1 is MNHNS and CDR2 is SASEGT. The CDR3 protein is CASSVTSGTPYEQYF.

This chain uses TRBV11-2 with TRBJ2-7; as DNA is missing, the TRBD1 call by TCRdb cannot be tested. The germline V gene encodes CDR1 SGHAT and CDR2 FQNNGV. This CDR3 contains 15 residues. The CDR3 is CASSPRDRSSYEQYF.

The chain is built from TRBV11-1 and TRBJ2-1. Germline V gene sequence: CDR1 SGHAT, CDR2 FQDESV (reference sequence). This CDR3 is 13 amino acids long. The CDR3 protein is CASSLQAYNEQFF.

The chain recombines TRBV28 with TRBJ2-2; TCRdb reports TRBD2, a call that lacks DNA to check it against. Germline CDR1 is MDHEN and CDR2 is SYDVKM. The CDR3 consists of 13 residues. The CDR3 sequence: CASSRPGLGELFF.

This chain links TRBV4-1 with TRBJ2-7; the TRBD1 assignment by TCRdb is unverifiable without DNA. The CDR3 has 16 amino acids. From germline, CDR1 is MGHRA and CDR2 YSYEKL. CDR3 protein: CASSPLTDRVPYEQYF.

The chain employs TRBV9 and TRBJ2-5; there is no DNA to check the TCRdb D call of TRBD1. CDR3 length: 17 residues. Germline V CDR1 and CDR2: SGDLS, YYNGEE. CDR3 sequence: CASSGTGTGGPRETQYF.

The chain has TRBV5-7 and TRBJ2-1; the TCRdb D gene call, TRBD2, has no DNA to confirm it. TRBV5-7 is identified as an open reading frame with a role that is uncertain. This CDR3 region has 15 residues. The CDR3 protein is CASSRGTSGYNEQFF.

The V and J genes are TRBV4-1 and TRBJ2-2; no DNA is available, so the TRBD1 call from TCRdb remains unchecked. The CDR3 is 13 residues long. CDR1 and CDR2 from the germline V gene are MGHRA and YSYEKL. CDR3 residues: CASRRPEAGELFF.